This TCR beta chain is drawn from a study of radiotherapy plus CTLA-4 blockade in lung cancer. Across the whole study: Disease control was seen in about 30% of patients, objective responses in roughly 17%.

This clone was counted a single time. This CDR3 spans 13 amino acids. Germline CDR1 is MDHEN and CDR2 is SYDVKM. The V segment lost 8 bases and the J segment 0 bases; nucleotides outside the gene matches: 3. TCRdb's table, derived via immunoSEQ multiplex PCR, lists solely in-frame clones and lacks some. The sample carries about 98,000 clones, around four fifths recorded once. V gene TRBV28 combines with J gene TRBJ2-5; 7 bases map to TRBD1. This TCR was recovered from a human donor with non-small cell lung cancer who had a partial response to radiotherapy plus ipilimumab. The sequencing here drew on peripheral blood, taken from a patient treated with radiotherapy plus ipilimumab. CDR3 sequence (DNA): TGTGCCAGCCTAGGGACAGACCAAGAGACCCAGTACTTC. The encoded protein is CASLGTDQETQYF.